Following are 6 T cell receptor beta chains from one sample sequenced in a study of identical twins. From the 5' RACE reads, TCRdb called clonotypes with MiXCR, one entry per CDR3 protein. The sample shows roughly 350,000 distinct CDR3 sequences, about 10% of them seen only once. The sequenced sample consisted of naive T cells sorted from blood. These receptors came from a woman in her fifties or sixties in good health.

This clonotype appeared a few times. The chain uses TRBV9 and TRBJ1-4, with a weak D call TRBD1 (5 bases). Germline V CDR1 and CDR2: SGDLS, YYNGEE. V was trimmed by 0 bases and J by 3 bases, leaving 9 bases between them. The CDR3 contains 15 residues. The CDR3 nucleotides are TGTGCCAGCAGCGTAGGAGACAGATCTAATGAAAAACTGTTTTTT. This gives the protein CASSVGDRSNEKLFF.

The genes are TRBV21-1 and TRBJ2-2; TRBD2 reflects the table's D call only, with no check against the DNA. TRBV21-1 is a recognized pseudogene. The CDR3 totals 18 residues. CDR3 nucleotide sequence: TGTGCCCGCTGGACGGAACTAGCGGGAAAGGATTGGGCCGGGGAGCTGTTTTTT. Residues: CARWTELAGKDWAGELFF.

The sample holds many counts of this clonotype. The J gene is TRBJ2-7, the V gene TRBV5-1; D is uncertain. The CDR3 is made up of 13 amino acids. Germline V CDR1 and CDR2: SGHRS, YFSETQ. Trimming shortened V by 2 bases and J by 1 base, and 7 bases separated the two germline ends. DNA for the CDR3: TGCGCCAGCAGCTTATCCCCTTCCTACGAGCAGTACTTC. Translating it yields CASSLSPSYEQYF.

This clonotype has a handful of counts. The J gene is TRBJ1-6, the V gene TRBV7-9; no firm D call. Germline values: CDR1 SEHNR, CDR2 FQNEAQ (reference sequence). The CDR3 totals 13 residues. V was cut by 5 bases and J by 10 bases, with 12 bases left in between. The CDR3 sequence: CASSPGSESPLHF. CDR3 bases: TGTGCCAGCAGCCCAGGAAGCGAATCACCCCTCCACTTT.

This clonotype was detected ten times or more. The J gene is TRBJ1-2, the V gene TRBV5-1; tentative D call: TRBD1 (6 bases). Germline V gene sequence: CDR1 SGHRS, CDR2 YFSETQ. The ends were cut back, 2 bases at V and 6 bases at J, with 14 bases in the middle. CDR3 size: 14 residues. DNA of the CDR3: TGCGCCAGCAGCTTCACGATCCCAGGGGATGGCTACACCTTC. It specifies CASSFTIPGDGYTF.

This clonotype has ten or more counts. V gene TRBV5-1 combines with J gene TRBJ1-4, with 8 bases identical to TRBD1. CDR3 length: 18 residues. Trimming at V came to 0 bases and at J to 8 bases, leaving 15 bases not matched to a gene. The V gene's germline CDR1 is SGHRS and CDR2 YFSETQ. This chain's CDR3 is CASSLGAGAGQGDEKLFF. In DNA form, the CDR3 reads TGCGCCAGCAGCTTGGGGGCTGGAGCAGGACAGGGAGACGAAAAACTGTTTTTT.